Below are 10 T cell receptor beta chains sequenced from a single sample in a study of sequential checkpoint blockade in melanoma. Treatment denoted: randomized to nivolumab then ipilimumab (arm A) or the reverse (arm B). Generated by immunoSEQ multiplex PCR, the TCRdb table keeps only in-frame clones and is missing some. This sample has 6,000 or so clones, with 25% to 30% found just once. Sequences were derived from tumor tissue (inferred from file names), sampled from a patient given nivolumab and ipilimumab in sequence. All receptors derive from a human donor with melanoma.

This clone is medium-sized. CDR3 region: CASGGTYEQYF. CDR3 in DNA: TGTGCCAGCGGGGGGACCTACGAGCAGTACTTC. This sequence joins TRBV12-5 and TRBJ2-7; 9 bases align to TRBD2. Germline V gene lookup returns CDR1 LGHNT and CDR2 FRNRAP. The CDR3 sequence is 11 residues long.

This clone was detected only a few times. This rearrangement joins TRBV28 to TRBJ2-1; 7 bases fit TRBD1. Per germline, CDR1 MDHEN and CDR2 SYDVKM. This CDR3 is 14 amino acids long. The trim removed 4 bases at V and 7 bases at J, leaving 7 bases unmatched. The DNA of the CDR3 is TGTGCCAGCAGTTCCCCCCCGACAGGGAATGAGCAGTTCTTC. As protein: CASSSPPTGNEQFF.

V usage is TRBV19 and J usage is TRBJ2-1; TRBD2 aligns across 15 bases. Germline lookup yields CDR1 LNHDA and CDR2 SQIVND (reference sequence). The CDR3 runs 16 residues. With 5 bases clipped from V and 8 bases from J, the junction kept 7 bases outside the gene matches. In DNA, the CDR3 is TGTGCCAGTAGTCAAGGACTAGCGGGGGGGCATCATGAGCAGTTCTTC. Its protein product is CASSQGLAGGHHEQFF. Based on the CDR3 plus reference TRBV19 and TRBJ2-1, the full variable domain is DGGITQSPKYLFRKEGQNVTLSCEQNLNHDAMYWYRQDPGQGLRLIYYSQIVNDFQKGDIAEGYSVSREKKESFPLTVTSAQKNPTAFYLCASSQGLAGGHHEQFFGPGTRLTVL.

In nucleotides, the CDR3 is TGTGCCAGCTCACCACCGAGAATAGATACGCAGTATTTT. Translated: CASSPPRIDTQYF. This chain links TRBV18 with TRBJ2-3; no definite D call. Deletions cut 0 bases from V and 5 bases from J, with 6 bases between. The CDR3 totals 13 residues. From germline, CDR1 is KGHSH and CDR2 LQKENI.

The chain uses TRBV12-5 and TRBJ2-1; 7 bases agree with TRBD2. The germline V gene encodes CDR1 LGHNT and CDR2 FRNRAP. The CDR3 length is 12 residues. The CDR3 DNA reads as TGTGCCACGGGACTATCAAACAATGAGCAGTTCTTC. Amino acid sequence: CATGLSNNEQFF. The whole variable domain, remainder taken from reference TRBV12-5 and TRBJ2-1, is DARVTQTPRHKVTEMGQEVTMRCQPILGHNTVFWYRQTMMQGLELLAYFRNRAPLDDSGMPKDRFSAEMPDATLATLKIQPSEPRDSAVYFCATGLSNNEQFFGPGTRLTVL.

This clone was observed a handful of times. This chain joins TRBV6-8 and TRBJ2-3; D assignment may be TRBD1 or TRBD2 (5 bases each). V dropped 5 bases and J dropped 1 base, with 10 bases sitting between them. Looked up from germline, CDR1 is MNHGY and CDR2 is SAAAGT. The CDR3 is made up of 14 amino acids. Here the CDR3 DNA reads TGTGCCAGCAGTGAGGGCAGGGGCACAGATACGCAGTATTTT. Amino acid sequence: CASSEGRGTDTQYF.

V usage is TRBV18 and J usage is TRBJ1-2; tentative D call: TRBD1 (5 bases). The V end was cut by 4 bases, the J end by 2 bases, with 8 bases between. The CDR3 extends over 13 amino acids. The germline V gene has CDR1 KGHSH and CDR2 LQKENI. The CDR3 DNA sequence: TGTGCCAGCTCACTTCGACAGAACTATGGCTACACCTTC. It codes for CASSLRQNYGYTF.

The rearrangement links TRBV5-1 to TRBJ2-1; 11 positions match TRBD2. Germline V gene lookup returns CDR1 SGHRS and CDR2 YFSETQ. The CDR3 sequence is 16 residues long. Unmatched junction bases numbered 6, after V lost 4 bases and J lost 3 bases. The CDR3 sequence is CASSRSTSGDYNEQFF. DNA for the CDR3: TGCGCCAGCAGCAGGTCGACTAGCGGGGACTACAATGAGCAGTTCTTC.

By share, this clone counts as medium-sized. V gene TRBV6-8 combines with J gene TRBJ2-7, with a weak D call TRBD2 (7 bases). The CDR3 loop spans 14 amino acids. Germline lookup yields CDR1 MNHGY and CDR2 SAAAGT. The V gene lost 6 bases and the J gene lost 3 bases, with 15 bases spanning the gap. CDR3 sequence (DNA): TGTGCCAGCAGCTCATTGCGGGGGCTCTACGAGCAGTACTTC. Translation gives CASSSLRGLYEQYF.

The chain has TRBV19 and TRBJ1-2, with 9 positions matching TRBD1. The germline V gene has CDR1 LNHDA and CDR2 SQIVND (reference sequence). Trimming cost V 4 bases and J 7 bases; bases outside gene matches: 4. This CDR3 region has 13 residues. Written as DNA, the CDR3 is TGTGCCAGTAGTAATACAGGGGGCAGTGGCTACACCTTC. Its translation is CASSNTGGSGYTF.